This T cell receptor beta chain was sequenced in a study of blood T cell repertoires in COVID-19. Study information: From T cells, B-cell-depleted T cells, or PBMCs came the material, which was cDNA or gDNA.

Authors' processing steps: Nucleated cell counts were estimated from reference gene primer amplification. The repertoire was sequenced with immunoSEQ multiplex PCR; TCRdb's copy has only in-frame clones and lacks some. That table gives V, J and clone size, and the DNA gave D and trimming. The top ten clones hold approximately 2.6% of a sample with over 200,000 clones, 85% to 90% of them seen once. In this sample, this clone turned up once. This CDR3 is 17 amino acids long. With 0 bases clipped from V and 4 bases from J, the junction kept 7 bases outside the gene matches. The germline gives CDR1 LNHNV, CDR2 YYDKDF (reference sequence). A Seattle source enrolled patients during active infection and followed them longitudinally.

This chain connects TRBV15 to TRBJ2-1, with 9 bases matching TRBD1. The clonotype comes from a man between 25 and 39 years old with COVID-19, enrolled during active disease. Sequences were obtained from peripheral blood. CDR3 sequence reads: CATSREVLQGAYNEQFF. DNA of the CDR3: TGTGCCACCAGCAGAGAGGTGTTACAGGGGGCTTACAATGAGCAGTTCTTC.